A single T cell receptor (beta chain) is shown here with its context. Its antigen is not identified. The CDR3 runs 15 residues. V trimming: 0 bases; J trimming: 1 base; junction bases outside the gene matches: 4. Germline CDR1 SGHRS, CDR2 YFSETQ. These donors, healthy bone marrow donors, were studied. PCR used 60 Vbeta primers and 13 Jbeta primers. As handled by the study authors: Roughly 10 million shared chains were among 65 million to 85 million unique TCR beta chains counted in a later analysis. Sequencing used immunoSEQ multiplex PCR; TCRdb keeps in-frame clones, though not all of them. V and J calls and clone size come straight from that table; D and trimming were deduced from the DNA. The table records fewer than 200,000 clones, approximately 76% of them present only once. This entry belongs to a study of cytomegalovirus exposure and HLA in healthy donors. Study results and caveats: In a later analysis, at a false discovery rate of 0.05, fewer than 20,000 TCR beta sequences were associated with HLA alleles. TCR beta V- and J-gene trimming, according to a later analysis, was linked to a missense DCLRE1C variant.

The V and J genes are TRBV5-1 and TRBJ2-7; 7 bases agree with TRBD1. Material: PBMCs. The clonotype comes from a man in his 60s in good health and CMV-seronegative. The CDR3 sequence is CASSLGTGLSYEQYF. The CDR3 nucleotides read TGCGCCAGCAGCTTGGGGACAGGATTATCCTACGAGCAGTACTTC.